This record looks at one T cell receptor beta chain sequence and its context. The sample holds many counts of this clonotype. What this receptor recognizes is not known. No base qualities exist here, and no much larger clone lies one base off it. The CDR3 runs 15 amino acids, cysteine and phenylalanine included. Left in the record is the CDR3 DNA by itself, 45 bases read in frame from the first base. V sheds 5 bases and J sheds 7 bases, leaving 21 bases between their ends. CDR1 and CDR2 are drawn from the germline V gene: MNHNS, SASEGT. The sample's treatment or condition label is to be understood as: live attenuated yellow fever vaccine strain. PBMCs were isolated from peripheral blood using a standard Ficoll-Paque protocol. CD4 and CD8 T-cell fractions were isolated with Dynabeads CD4 and CD8 positive selection kits. TriZol was used to extract RNA from bulk PBMCs, from CD4 and CD8 fractions, and from dextramer-positive and dextramer-negative fractions.

The data are from a study of T cells after yellow fever vaccination (dated by TCRdb to the late 2010s). Background for the entire study: Libraries from fractions with low cell numbers were prepared with the SMART-Seq v4 Ultra Low Input RNA kit. To track T-cell clones before and after primary and booster YFV17D yellow fever vaccination, bulk TCR alpha and beta repertoires were sequenced longitudinally. Two healthy male donors, one aged 18 to 30 and one aged 30 to 40 years, made up the cohort. Blood was collected at multiple timepoints before and after primary and secondary immunization, and bulk PBMC replicates and cell subsets were isolated. Here is what the overall study found, with its caveats: A small share of clonotypes occurred in both CD4 and CD8 compartments, likely arising from convergent recombination. Only a couple of donors were included in the study, so the extent to which the findings can be generalized is limited. The secondary T-cell response was weaker than the primary response but faster, peaking on day 5 instead of day 15. After the booster, most clones that had expanded after primary vaccination were detected again (approximately 97% of CD4 and 88% of CD8), suggesting broad maintenance of memory. Because abundant contaminating clonotypes from the bulk population could be contained in FACS-sorted repertoires, computational filtering was required.

TCR cDNA was synthesized by 5'RACE template switching, which introduced a universal primer site and unique molecular identifiers. Priming of cDNA synthesis was performed from both the TCR alpha and TCR beta constant segments. Library amplification involved two PCR steps, and the second step added sample barcodes and sequencing adapters. Sequencing of libraries was done on Illumina HiSeq 2500 (2x100 bp) or NovaSeq (2x150 bp). The study's own analysis went as follows. MIGEC handled demultiplexing of reads and collapsing into UMI consensus sequences, while MiXCR performed V(D)J alignment. Using edgeR on replicate PBMC samples, clonotypes were called vaccine-responding if FDR was below 0.01 and the log2 fold change was above 5 up to day 15. Each bulk clonotype received a CD4 or CD8 identity based on whether the sequenced CD4 or CD8 repertoire contained that clonotype at higher abundance. TCRdb reran the public reads through fastp at Q25 and MiXCR, keeping productive beta chains. Here each entry gathers all rows of one CDR3 protein and keeps the most common genes and DNA. In this record, the V and J calls reflect TCRdb's handling and not the investigators' own analysis. For this sample the table gives about 230,000 distinct CDR3 sequences, of which over 6.5% were detected only once. The ten largest clones add up to around 1.1% of the sample.

This receptor was identified in a man between 25 and 39 years old who received the YFV17D yellow fever vaccine. The sequencing used CD4+ T cells sorted from PBMCs, collected on the day of the yellow fever booster vaccination. This chain is built from TRBV6-1 and TRBJ2-7; the D segment is perhaps TRBD1 or TRBD2, each sharing 5 matched bases. CDR3 sequence: CASSTTGTALREQYF. The sequenced DNA is TGTGCCAGCAGTACCACCGGGACGGCTCTTAGAGAGCAGTACTTC.